One and the same sample provided the 9 T cell receptor beta chains below, sequenced in a study of shared clonotypes between healthy human individuals. The data were produced by immunoSEQ multiplex PCR, yet TCRdb's version contains in-frame clones alone and is incomplete. The sample includes fewer than 3 million clones, around 93% of them seen just once. Specimen: naive CD4+ T cells from PBMCs. Subset meaning: CD45RA+ positively selected. These TCRs come from a man aged 18 to 30 in good health. Some clones in this sample may be carry-over from other donors' samples.

The rearrangement uses TRBV7-9 and TRBJ2-3; D is possibly TRBD2 (5 bases). The V gene's germline CDR1 is SEHNR and CDR2 FQNEAQ (reference sequence). The ends were cut back, 0 bases at V and 6 bases at J, with 10 bases in the middle. The CDR3 extends over 14 amino acids. For the CDR3, the DNA is TGTGCCAGCAGCTTAGCGACCGGAGGTGATACGCAGTATTTT. Translating it yields CASSLATGGDTQYF.

The V call is TRBV5-4, the J call TRBJ2-7; the match to TRBD1 covers 9 bases. The CDR3 loop spans 15 amino acids. The V and J ends lost 2 bases and 0 bases, in that order; junction bases with no gene match: 3. Germline V gene lookup returns CDR1 SGHNT and CDR2 YYREEE (reference sequence). The CDR3 DNA sequence: TGTGCCAGCAGCTTTGGGACAGGGTCCTCCTACGAGCAGTACTTC. Translation gives CASSFGTGSSYEQYF.

V usage is TRBV25-1 and J usage is TRBJ2-3; 7 nucleotides match TRBD2. J lost 2 bases, V lost 5 bases, and 7 bases had no gene match. This CDR3 is built from 15 residues. The germline gives CDR1 MGHDK, CDR2 SYGVNS. The CDR3 loop reads CASSPSGDYTDTQYF. The DNA of the CDR3 is TGTGCCAGCAGTCCAAGTGGGGACTACACAGATACGCAGTATTTT.

This clone was picked up one time. J is TRBJ2-7 and V is TRBV7-9; no clear D. Trimming removed 1 base from V and 5 bases from J, with 21 bases in between. CDR1 SEHNR and CDR2 FQNEAQ come from the germline V gene (reference sequence). This CDR3 contains 17 residues. The CDR3 sequence: CASSLVEVVVTRNEQYF. The CDR3 bases are TGTGCCAGCAGCTTAGTAGAGGTGGTAGTGACACGGAACGAGCAGTACTTC.

This clone was recorded only once. The chain joins TRBV5-1 to TRBJ1-1; unclear D gene. V lost 7 bases, J lost 11 bases, and 15 bases lay in between. Germline V CDR1 and CDR2: SGHRS, YFSETQ. There are 11 residues in the CDR3. CDR3 bases: TGCGCCAGCGTACTGGCGGCGGGGGCTTTCTTT. Its translation: CASVLAAGAFF.

This clone came up once. This rearrangement joins TRBV28 to TRBJ2-3, with TRBD2 matching 7 bases. The V segment lost 1 base and the J segment 5 bases; nucleotides outside the gene matches: 3. The germline V gene encodes CDR1 MDHEN and CDR2 SYDVKM. There are 14 residues in the CDR3. The CDR3 DNA reads as TGTGCCAGCAGTTTATCGTCGGGAGGAGATACGCAGTATTTT. This encodes CASSLSSGGDTQYF.

This clone occurred a few times. The gene calls are TRBV6-4 and TRBJ1-1; D may be TRBD1 (5 bases). Germline V lookup: CDR1 MRHNA, CDR2 SNTAGT. V was clipped by 0 bases and J by 4 bases, with 12 bases between them. This CDR3 has 15 residues. The CDR3 is CASSDSPGRSTEAFF. For the CDR3, the DNA is TGTGCCAGCAGTGACTCTCCAGGGAGGAGCACTGAAGCTTTCTTT.

The chain recombines TRBV7-8 with TRBJ1-2, with TRBD1 identical over 8 bases. The germline CDR1 and CDR2 sequences are SGHVS and FQNEAQ. The CDR3 is 17 residues long. After removal of 1 base from V and 0 bases from J, the junction contained 7 bases not matched to a gene. The CDR3 reads CASSLGRDRRANYGYTF. The CDR3 DNA reads TGTGCCAGCAGCTTAGGAAGGGACAGGAGAGCTAACTATGGCTACACCTTC.

The V and J genes are TRBV28 and TRBJ2-7; 7 bases match TRBD1. In germline, CDR1 is MDHEN, CDR2 SYDVKM. The CDR3 runs to 16 residues. The V and J ends lost 5 bases and 2 bases, in that order; junction bases with no gene match: 12. The CDR3 DNA sequence: TGTGCCAGCAGTCCGGGTGGCGACAGGGATACCTACGAGCAGTACTTC. This sequence encodes CASSPGGDRDTYEQYF. The complete variable domain, with remaining parts taken from reference TRBV28 and TRBJ2-7, reads DVKVTQSSRYLVKRTGEKVFLECVQDMDHENMFWYRQDPGLGLRLIYFSYDVKMKEKGDIPEGYSVSREKKERFSLILESASTNQTSMYLCASSPGGDRDTYEQYFGPGTRLTVT.